This TCR beta chain was found in a study of cytomegalovirus exposure and HLA in healthy donors. In the case of this clone: The antigen is undetermined.

V lost 0 bases to trimming and J lost 7 bases, with 8 bases between them. The germline V gene encodes CDR1 SGDLS and CDR2 YYNGEE. The CDR3 length is 13 residues. General observations from the study: According to a subsequent analysis, TCR clusters identified in the first cohort showed a tendency to co-occur across the 120 validation repertoires. Despite most TCR sequences being rare, some public TCRs occurred in many donors. In vitro confirmation showed a few CMV-associated chains to be CMV antigen specific.

The table came from immunoSEQ multiplex PCR; TCRdb's copy has only in-frame clones and leaves some out. The profile covers around 250,000 clones, with 90% appearing a single time and 0.3% to 0.4% taken by the ten largest. The donors were members of the approximately 120-subject validation cohort (separate from the roughly 700-subject first cohort). The sample comprised PBMCs. The chain is built from TRBV9 and TRBJ1-3, with D unresolved. The clonotype originates from a woman in her late teens or twenties in good health and CMV-seronegative. CDR3 DNA: TGTGCCAGCAGCGTAGGAAGCACCAACACCATATATTTT. As protein: CASSVGSTNTIYF. The variable domain in full, with the rest retrieved from reference TRBV9 and TRBJ1-3, is DSGVTQTPKHLITATGQRVTLRCSPRSGDLSVYWYQQSLDQGLQFLIQYYNGEERAKGNILERFSAQQFPDLHSELNLSSLELGDSALYFCASSVGSTNTIYFGEGSWLTVV.